This T cell receptor beta chain was recovered during a study of a mutant IDH1 vaccine in newly diagnosed glioma. At the level of the study: An approximately 62% male, approximately 38% female split and a mean age of approximately 40 years characterized treated patients. Study conclusions and caveats: Among all patients, vaccine-induced immune responses occurred in roughly 93%.

Measured with immunoSEQ multiplex PCR; TCRdb has only the in-frame clones, and not every one. The table lists some 95,000 clones, about 80% of them singletons, with less than 9.5% in the top ten. Documented time point: baseline, week 1 (first vaccination visit). Treatment: pre-vaccination baseline after standard-of-care therapy. Astrocytomas that were new, WHO grade 3 or 4, IDH1-mutant and ATRX-lost were present in the donors. Worth noting for this clone: The antigen is undetermined.

The CDR3 has 14 amino acids. V gave up 0 bases and J gave up 2 bases, with 9 bases separating them. Germline loops: CDR1 SGDLS, CDR2 YYNGEE. The V and J genes are TRBV9 and TRBJ2-7; no definite D call. Sequenced here: PBMCs, sampled from a glioma patient treated with radiotherapy, temozolomide or both. The receptor was derived from a man aged 35 to 55 with glioma. CDR3 sequence: CASSVDVSTYEQYF. The CDR3 nucleotides read TGTGCCAGCAGCGTAGACGTCTCCACCTACGAGCAGTACTTC.